The present T cell receptor beta chain was sequenced within a study of T cell repertoires in cytomegalovirus infection. Study-level background: Epitope selection comprised recently identified HLA-C-restricted CMV epitopes and well-studied HLA-B-restricted CMV epitopes. A matching HLA type, together with CMV infection, was signaled by public TCR beta signatures. Points from the study as a whole: What dominated the ex vivo response were HLA-C-restricted CMV-specific TCR beta clonotypes.

TCRdb analysed the reads with MiXCR anew, one entry per CDR3 protein. The sample consists of just under 500,000 distinct CDR3 sequences, about 33% of them appearing once. V gave up 4 bases and J gave up 5 bases; unmatched junction bases: 22. CDR1 is KGHSH, CDR2 LQKENI, per germline. The CDR3 loop spans 19 amino acids. This clonotype was counted a few times. Its antigen is undetermined. The genes are TRBV18 and TRBJ2-5, with TRBD2 matching over 7 bases. The specimen was cultured PBMCs, collected from culture after CMV antigen stimulation. This TCR was sampled from a human donor in good health (CMV status not recorded). Some clones in this sample may be carry-over from other donors' samples. As DNA, the CDR3 is TGTGCCAGCTCACTAAACATCGTCAGCGGGATATCAGATTTGGAGACCCAGTACTTC. This gives the protein CASSLNIVSGISDLETQYF.